This passage covers 23 T cell receptor beta chains from one sample sequenced in a study of Ad26.COV2.S vaccination and SARS-CoV-2 variants. Treatment defined: over 15 received Ad26.COV2.S at low or high dose, single or two shots; 5 received placebo; per-sample allocation not given. Sample collection was performed on day 63 after the first vaccine or placebo injection. Generated by immunoSEQ multiplex PCR, the TCRdb table keeps only in-frame clones and is missing some. The table records fewer than 500,000 clones, about 91% of them present only once. The sequencing here drew on peripheral blood, taken in a trial of Ad26.COV2.S vaccine versus placebo. These receptors were obtained from a person aged 18 to 59 who received the Ad26.COV2.S COVID-19 vaccine or a placebo.

The chain has TRBV5-1 and TRBJ1-1; possibly TRBD1 for D (6 bases). CDR1 is SGHRS and CDR2 is YFSETQ in the germline V gene. Trimming removed 5 bases at V and 7 bases at J, with 15 bases between. The CDR3 sequence is 13 residues long. Here the CDR3 DNA reads TGCGCCAGCAGTCAACAGGGTAGGAATGAAGCTTTCTTT. Translating gives CASSQQGRNEAFF.

The genes are TRBV6-2 or TRBV6-3 and TRBJ1-2; 7 nucleotides agree with TRBD1. This CDR3 comprises 14 residues. Germline assignment: CDR1 MNHEY and CDR2 SVGEGT. V shed 2 bases, J shed 1 base, and the junction held 1 base outside the gene matches. Written as DNA, the CDR3 is TGTGCCAGCAGTTACAGGGGGCTTAACTATGGCTACACCTTC. Translating it yields CASSYRGLNYGYTF.

V and J are TRBV5-1 and TRBJ1-1; unclear D gene. The germline V gene encodes CDR1 SGHRS and CDR2 YFSETQ. This CDR3 spans 14 amino acids. Trimming left V 0 bases short and J 1 base short, with 7 bases between. CDR3 in amino acids: CASSLGYGNTEAFF. The CDR3, as DNA: TGCGCCAGCAGCTTGGGTTACGGGAACACTGAAGCTTTCTTT.

This clone was seen only once. The chain recombines TRBV7-2 with TRBJ1-2; D gene uncertain. Germline CDR1 and CDR2: SGHTA and FQGNSA. The CDR3 consists of 15 residues. V was clipped by 1 base and J by 0 bases, with 9 bases between them. The CDR3 DNA reads as TGTGCCAGCAGCTTAGTCCATTTCCCTAACTATGGCTACACCTTC. It yields the protein CASSLVHFPNYGYTF.

The chain links TRBV9 to TRBJ1-1; 9 positions agree with TRBD1. V shed 2 bases and J 0 bases; nucleotides not matched to a gene: 11. CDR3 length equals 18 residues. CDR1 and CDR2 (germline): SGDLS, YYNGEE. CDR3 sequence reads: CASSVGIGTGKMNTEAFF. CDR3 nucleotide sequence: TGTGCCAGCAGCGTTGGAATAGGGACAGGGAAAATGAACACTGAAGCTTTCTTT.

The chain joins TRBV21-1 to TRBJ2-2. TRBV21-1 is described as a pseudogene. The CDR3 has 15 amino acids. In nucleotides, the CDR3 is TGTGCCAGAGACCGGGGGACAACGAACACCGGGGAGCTGTTTTTT. This sequence encodes CARDRGTTNTGELFF.

V is TRBV4-3 and J is TRBJ1-5; D is perhaps TRBD1 (5 bases). Trimming took 1 base from V and 5 from J, leaving 9 bases between them. This CDR3 spans 14 amino acids. CDR1 LGHNA and CDR2 YSLEER come from the germline V gene. The CDR3 is CASSQGLGDQPQHF. CDR3 nucleotides: TGCGCCAGCAGCCAAGGGCTAGGGGATCAGCCCCAGCATTTT.

The gene calls are TRBV4-3 and TRBJ1-2; D gene uncertain. The germline CDR1 and CDR2 sequences are LGHNA and YSLEER. The CDR3 runs to 17 residues. Trimming shortened V by 0 bases and J by 0 bases, and 14 bases separated the two germline ends. CDR3 coding DNA: TGCGCCAGCAGCCAAGATCTTAGATGGGGAGCTAACTATGGCTACACCTTC. The encoded protein is CASSQDLRWGANYGYTF.

This chain connects TRBV5-1 to TRBJ1-1; weak D call: TRBD1 (5 bases). This CDR3 contains 15 residues. V was cut by 1 base and J by 5 bases, with 15 bases left in between. From germline, CDR1 is SGHRS and CDR2 YFSETQ. In DNA form, the CDR3 reads TGCGCCAGCAGCTTGTACGGCAGGGAGGGGACTGAAGCTTTCTTT. This encodes CASSLYGREGTEAFF.

The V and J genes are TRBV7-3 and TRBJ1-3, with D unresolved. V gave up 1 base and J gave up 0 bases, with 13 bases separating them. Per germline, CDR1 SGHTA and CDR2 FQGTGA. This CDR3 has 17 amino acids. CDR3 in amino acids: CASSLMEAGGSGNTIYF. Written as DNA, the CDR3 is TGTGCCAGCAGCTTAATGGAGGCAGGCGGCTCTGGAAACACCATATATTTT.

The V gene is TRBV19, the J gene TRBJ1-2, with a weak D call TRBD1 (6 bases). CDR3 length: 15 amino acids. Germline CDR1 and CDR2: LNHDA and SQIVND (reference sequence). V was pared by 5 bases and J by 2 bases, with 15 bases between. The CDR3, as DNA: TGTGCCAGTAGTCTCGGACAGAACCTCAACTATGGCTACACCTTC. This codes for CASSLGQNLNYGYTF.

Concerning this clone: A junction end diverges from the germline sequence, so it may reflect a read error. This chain joins TRBV3-1 (or the pseudogene TRBV3-2) and TRBJ2-7, with no clear D. Germline CDR1 is LGHDT and CDR2 is YNNKEL (reference sequence). The CDR3 is made up of 11 amino acids. CDR3 sequence: CASGHFYEQYF. As DNA, the CDR3 is TGTGCCAGCGGCCACTTCTACGAGCAGTACTTC.

The chain links TRBV7-2 to TRBJ2-5, with 11 nucleotides matching TRBD2. Per the germline V gene, CDR1 is SGHTA and CDR2 is FQGNSA. The CDR3 length is 16 residues. Losses at the gene ends were 3 bases for V and 5 bases for J; bases not matched to a gene: 8. Written as DNA, the CDR3 is TGTGCCAGCAGCTTGGGACTAGCGGTGGGGGGTGAGACCCAGTACTTC. Translation: CASSLGLAVGGETQYF.

The V and J genes are TRBV6-5 and TRBJ2-7; maybe TRBD2 (6 bases). V was trimmed by 7 bases and J by 0 bases, leaving 16 bases between them. The CDR3 runs to 15 residues. Looked up from germline, CDR1 is MNHEY and CDR2 is SVGAGI. CDR3 sequence: CASTKSRGSSYEQYF. DNA for the CDR3: TGTGCCAGCACCAAATCCCGGGGGTCCTCCTACGAGCAGTACTTC.

The J gene is TRBJ2-3, the V gene TRBV14, with D uncertain. The CDR3 contains 16 residues. V lost 1 base to trimming and J lost 0 bases, with 11 bases between them. CDR1 and CDR2 from the germline V gene are SGHDN and FVKESK. The CDR3 reads CASSQGVSASTDTQYF. CDR3 nucleotide sequence: TGTGCCAGCAGCCAAGGAGTTTCTGCTAGCACAGATACGCAGTATTTT.

This chain uses TRBV15 with TRBJ1-1, with a possible D match to TRBD1 (5 bases). This CDR3 region has 14 residues. V lost 4 bases and J lost 3, with 12 bases in between. Germline-derived CDR1 and CDR2 are LNHNV and YYDKDF (reference sequence). CDR3 DNA: TGTGCCACCAGCACCCCTGCGGGGCACACTGAAGCTTTCTTT. Translated, it gives CATSTPAGHTEAFF.

The chain combines TRBV2 with TRBJ1-6; D unclear. CDR1 and CDR2 (germline): SNHLY, FYNNEI. The V gene lost 6 bases and the J gene lost 9 bases, with 9 bases spanning the gap. The CDR3 totals 12 residues. In DNA form, the CDR3 reads TGTGCCAGCAGGGGGATTGTTTCACCCCTCCACTTT. It specifies CASRGIVSPLHF.

CDR3 sequence: CASSLYASGPDGAKNIQYF. The CDR3 DNA is TGCGCCAGCAGCTTGTACGCTAGCGGCCCCGACGGAGCCAAAAACATTCAGTACTTC. This chain joins TRBV5-1 and TRBJ2-4; 7 bases map to TRBD2. Germline lookup yields CDR1 SGHRS and CDR2 YFSETQ. This CDR3 is 19 amino acids long. The V and J ends lost 1 base and 0 bases, in that order; junction bases with no gene match: 13.

The chain employs TRBV28 and TRBJ1-1; no firm D call. Germline V gene sequence: CDR1 MDHEN, CDR2 SYDVKM. V lost 8 bases and J lost 0, with 10 bases in between. The CDR3 totals 13 residues. In DNA form, the CDR3 reads TGTGCCAGCCAGGACGGAGTGAACACTGAAGCTTTCTTT. Translating it yields CASQDGVNTEAFF.

The chain joins TRBV29-1 to TRBJ1-4; 7 bases match TRBD1. CDR1 and CDR2 (germline): SQVTM, ANQGSEA. V lost 2 bases, J lost 6 bases, and 6 bases stayed unmatched. The CDR3 runs 14 residues. The CDR3 bases are TGCAGCGTTGAATACGGGGACAGACATGAAAAACTGTTTTTT. Protein product: CSVEYGDRHEKLFF.

CDR3 region: CASTRPNEKLFF. The CDR3 nucleotides read TGTGCCAGCACCCGCCCTAATGAAAAACTGTTTTTT. V is TRBV28 and J is TRBJ1-4; D ambiguous. The ends were cut back, 7 bases at V and 3 bases at J, with 6 bases in the middle. The CDR3 consists of 12 residues. Germline CDR1 MDHEN, CDR2 SYDVKM.

This clone was detected once. This chain links TRBV28 with TRBJ1-1; D is uncertain. Germline assignment: CDR1 MDHEN and CDR2 SYDVKM. The CDR3 covers 12 residues. Trimming cost V 8 bases and J 5 bases, with 12 bases left between them. Written as DNA, the CDR3 is TGTGCCAGCCAGCCGTTGCGGACTGAAGCTTTCTTT. It codes for CASQPLRTEAFF.

This chain joins TRBV7-2 and TRBJ2-1; a weak D match, TRBD1 (5 bases). CDR1 is SGHTA, CDR2 FQGNSA, per germline. Trimming removed 5 bases from V and 4 bases from J, with 15 bases in between. CDR3 size: 15 residues. This CDR3 reads CASSHQGFSYNEQFF. The CDR3, as DNA: TGTGCCAGCAGCCACCAGGGTTTTTCGTACAATGAGCAGTTCTTC. The full variable domain, rest sourced from reference TRBV7-2 and TRBJ2-1, is GAGVSQSPSNKVTEKGKDVELRCDPISGHTALYWYRQSLGQGLEFLIYFQGNSAPDKSGLPSDRFSAERTGGSVSTLTIQRTQQEDSAVYLCASSHQGFSYNEQFFGPGTRLTVL.